What follows describes a single T cell receptor beta chain. This clone has just one count. It has no known antigen specificity. Base qualities are not recorded, but no much larger clone differs from it by a single base. The sample is drawn from a study of shared T cell receptors in the human thymus (dated by TCRdb to the early 2020s). For the wider study: The study examined how the human thymus generates shared, self-reactive T-cell receptor alpha chains.

Library generation was performed with the immunoSEQ multiplex PCR assay. The clones in this table, taken by TCRdb from immuneACCESS, are in-frame only. Not every clone is retained; where verified, under half of the shortfall comes from an unresolved V gene, and the cause of the rest is unknown. A total of some 700,000 clones appear in this sample, roughly 88% of them only once. Clones ranked in the top ten supply 0.0095% to 0.013% of the sample. The germline V gene encodes CDR1 MNHNS and CDR2 SASEGT. From the cysteine up to the phenylalanine, the CDR3 has a length of 12 residues. The kept DNA is CDR3 alone, 36 bases in frame from the first base. V was cut back by 6 bases and J by 2 bases, leaving a gap of 7 bases between them. The same sample was also studied in work on human thymus T cells. The second paper further reports: The donors were immunologically healthy infants in Finland who had open corrective cardiac surgery for congenital heart defects. Thymus tissue was obtained as surgical resects removed during corrective cardiac surgery. Both the thymic and the peripheral blood repertoires appeared to show biased V and J gene segment usage. Highly overlapping thymic TCR repertoires among unrelated individuals were reported in the related research. TCR alpha and beta repertoires from seven to nine infant thymus samples and a few related peripheral blood samples were characterized in the study. Donor ages ranged from roughly 6 to 250 days, and the cohort comprised 5 to 7 male and two female infants. Thymocytes were mechanically released from the tissue and were stored as pellets of about 8.5-31 million cells at -70 degrees C. A QIAsymphony instrument was used to extract genomic DNA from the frozen cell pellets. TCRB and TCRAD loci were amplified from a standardized quantity of quality-controlled genomic DNA using the immunoSEQ multiplex PCR assay. The V(D)J region was spanned by amplicons of a length sufficient to cover the CDR3 and to identify V and J genes. The commercial immunoSEQ service was used to sequence amplicons on an Illumina platform. Primer bias and sequencing errors were corrected using previously described methods, and TCRAD and TCRB definitions followed the IMGT database. Analysis of the repertoires was done with immunoSEQ Analyzer 3.0 and VDJTools and included basic statistics, V/J segment usage, diversity estimates, rarefaction and pairwise overlap. Diversity was estimated using the Chao1, ChaoE, Efron-Thisted, Shannon and inverse Simpson indices, and was also estimated on datasets down-sampled to the size of the smallest sample. Repertoire overlap used strict matching of CDR3 nucleotide sequence, V gene and J gene, with Jaccard-based multidimensional scaling clustering. On average, thymus samples gave 650,000 to 1,000,000 unique TCRB clonotypes, whereas blood samples gave 80,000 to 85,000.

The receptor's source is a girl under three years old with a congenital heart defect. Donor details come from another sample of the same person, matched by shared clones. In this chain, TRBV6-1 is recombined with TRBJ1-1; the D gene cannot be named for sure. Sequencing was carried out using thymocytes. The sequence in DNA is TGTGCCAGCAGGACATATAACACTGAAGCTTTCTTT. The resulting protein is CASRTYNTEAFF.